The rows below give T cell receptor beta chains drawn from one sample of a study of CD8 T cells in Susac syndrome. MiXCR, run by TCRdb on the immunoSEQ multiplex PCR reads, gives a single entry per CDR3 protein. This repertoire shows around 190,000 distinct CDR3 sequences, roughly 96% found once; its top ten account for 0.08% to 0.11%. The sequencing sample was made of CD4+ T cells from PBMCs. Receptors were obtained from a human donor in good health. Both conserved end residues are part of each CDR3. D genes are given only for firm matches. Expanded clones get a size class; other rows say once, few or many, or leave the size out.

CDR3aa: CASSYRWTSGGPYQETQYF
CDR3nt: TGTGCCAGCAGTTACCGGTGGACTAGCGGGGGACCGTACCAAGAGACCCAGTACTTC
d_gene: TRBD2
abundance: .
j_gene: TRBJ2-5
v_gene: TRBV6-5

CDR3aa: CASSLDSGSTDTQYF
CDR3nt: TGCGCCAGCAGCTTGGACAGCGGGTCCACAGATACGCAGTATTTT
d_gene: .
abundance: .
j_gene: TRBJ2-3
v_gene: TRBV5-1

CDR3aa: CAIGMSYGYTF
CDR3nt: TGTGCCATCGGGATGAGCTATGGCTACACCTTC
d_gene: .
abundance: once
j_gene: TRBJ1-2
v_gene: TRBV10-3

CDR3aa: CATSREGGPQHF
CDR3nt: TGTGCCACCAGCAGAGAAGGGGGACCCCAGCATTTT
d_gene: .
abundance: .
j_gene: TRBJ1-5
v_gene: TRBV15

CDR3aa: CATSDSRGVSYNEQFF
CDR3nt: TGTGCCACCAGTGATTCTAGGGGGGTCTCCTACAATGAGCAGTTCTTC
d_gene: .
abundance: .
j_gene: TRBJ2-1
v_gene: TRBV24-1

CDR3aa: CSATDGSGYTF
CDR3nt: TGCAGTGCTACGGACGGCAGTGGCTACACCTTC
d_gene: .
abundance: .
j_gene: TRBJ1-2
v_gene: TRBV20-1

CDR3aa: CASSLGRAAWQYF
CDR3nt: TGTGCCAGCAGTTTAGGCAGGGCTGCTTGGCAGTACTTC
d_gene: .
abundance: once
j_gene: TRBJ2-7
v_gene: TRBV27

CDR3aa: CSVADSGETQYF
CDR3nt: TGCAGCGTTGCTGACTCAGGGGAGACCCAGTACTTC
d_gene: .
abundance: .
j_gene: TRBJ2-5
v_gene: TRBV29-1

CDR3aa: CASTLSTALEEQYF
CDR3nt: TGTGCCAGCACCTTATCGACAGCCCTTGAAGAGCAGTACTTC
d_gene: .
abundance: .
j_gene: TRBJ2-7
v_gene: TRBV6-2/TRBV6-3

CDR3aa: CASSLAGVDGYTF
CDR3nt: TGTGCCAGCAGCTTGGCGGGGGTAGATGGCTACACCTTC
d_gene: .
abundance: .
j_gene: TRBJ1-2
v_gene: TRBV5-4

CDR3aa: CASSLRGSNTEAFF
CDR3nt: TGTGCCAGCAGCTTAAGGGGCTCGAACACTGAAGCTTTCTTT
d_gene: .
abundance: .
j_gene: TRBJ1-1
v_gene: TRBV7-6

CDR3aa: CASRRGQGHSYGYTF
CDR3nt: TGTGCCAGCAGGAGGGGACAGGGACACTCCTATGGCTACACCTTC
d_gene: TRBD1
abundance: .
j_gene: TRBJ1-2
v_gene: TRBV27

CDR3aa: CSPVRGTEAFF
CDR3nt: TGCAGCCCCGTACGGGGCACTGAAGCTTTCTTT
d_gene: .
abundance: .
j_gene: TRBJ1-1
v_gene: TRBV29-1

CDR3aa: CAISQDYGYTF
CDR3nt: TGTGCCATCAGTCAGGACTATGGCTACACCTTC
d_gene: .
abundance: .
j_gene: TRBJ1-2
v_gene: TRBV10-3

CDR3aa: CASSLGGTAYEQYF
CDR3nt: TGCGCCAGCAGCTTGGGGGGCACCGCCTACGAGCAGTACTTC
d_gene: .
abundance: .
j_gene: TRBJ2-7
v_gene: TRBV5-1

CDR3aa: CASSPVTGEETQYF
CDR3nt: TGCGCCAGCAGCCCGGTGACAGGGGAAGAGACCCAGTACTTC
d_gene: TRBD1
abundance: .
j_gene: TRBJ2-5
v_gene: TRBV5-1

CDR3aa: CASSYSGGQFF
CDR3nt: TGTGCCAGCAGTTACTCAGGTGGGCAGTTCTTC
d_gene: .
abundance: .
j_gene: TRBJ2-1
v_gene: TRBV6-5

CDR3aa: CASSLIREAFF
CDR3nt: TGTGCCAGCAGTTTAATCCGTGAAGCTTTCTTT
d_gene: .
abundance: .
j_gene: TRBJ1-1
v_gene: TRBV12-3/TRBV12-4

CDR3aa: CATSRGQGDTEAFF
CDR3nt: TGTGCCACCAGCAGAGGTCAGGGAGACACTGAAGCTTTCTTT
d_gene: .
abundance: once
j_gene: TRBJ1-1
v_gene: TRBV15

CDR3aa: CSCREVGEQYF
CDR3nt: TGCAGCTGCCGAGAGGTTGGGGAGCAGTACTTC
d_gene: .
abundance: once
j_gene: TRBJ2-7
v_gene: TRBV29-1

CDR3aa: CAWADSIFTEAFF
CDR3nt: TGTGCCTGGGCGGACAGTATCTTTACTGAAGCTTTCTTT
d_gene: .
abundance: .
j_gene: TRBJ1-1
v_gene: TRBV30

CDR3aa: CASSVLDIRYGYTF
CDR3nt: TGTGCCAGCAGCGTATTAGACATACGCTATGGCTACACCTTC
d_gene: .
abundance: .
j_gene: TRBJ1-2
v_gene: TRBV9

CDR3aa: CASSVQGPLYNEQFF
CDR3nt: TGTGCCAGCAGCGTACAGGGACCCCTATACAATGAGCAGTTCTTC
d_gene: .
abundance: .
j_gene: TRBJ2-1
v_gene: TRBV9

CDR3aa: CASSSYREQYF
CDR3nt: TGTGCCAGCAGCTCTTACCGCGAGCAGTACTTC
d_gene: .
abundance: .
j_gene: TRBJ2-7
v_gene: TRBV7-9

CDR3aa: CASSLGQRGPDTQYF
CDR3nt: TGTGCCAGCAGTTTAGGACAAAGAGGCCCAGATACGCAGTATTTT
d_gene: .
abundance: once
j_gene: TRBJ2-3
v_gene: TRBV12-3/TRBV12-4

CDR3aa: CASRGDPQDNEQFF
CDR3nt: TGTGCCAGCAGGGGGGACCCCCAGGACAATGAGCAGTTCTTC
d_gene: .
abundance: .
j_gene: TRBJ2-1
v_gene: TRBV12-3/TRBV12-4

CDR3aa: CSVEAGTETIYGYTF
CDR3nt: TGCAGCGTTGAAGCGGGGACGGAGACTATCTATGGCTACACCTTC
d_gene: .
abundance: .
j_gene: TRBJ1-2
v_gene: TRBV29-1

CDR3aa: CASSQDPSRNQPQHF
CDR3nt: TGTGCCAGCAGCCAAGATCCGTCCCGCAATCAGCCCCAGCATTTT
d_gene: .
abundance: .
j_gene: TRBJ1-5
v_gene: TRBV3-1

CDR3aa: CSVDSGLAGGGEQFF
CDR3nt: TGCAGCGTTGACAGCGGACTAGCGGGAGGGGGTGAGCAGTTCTTC
d_gene: TRBD2
abundance: .
j_gene: TRBJ2-1
v_gene: TRBV29-1

CDR3aa: CAGRRGVSAEAFF
CDR3nt: TGTGCCGGGAGGAGGGGAGTTAGCGCTGAAGCTTTCTTT
d_gene: .
abundance: .
j_gene: TRBJ1-1
v_gene: TRBV6-2/TRBV6-3

CDR3aa: CASRTLQGYTF
CDR3nt: TGTGCCAGCCGGACATTGCAGGGCTACACCTTC
d_gene: .
abundance: .
j_gene: TRBJ1-2
v_gene: TRBV27

CDR3aa: CASSARTGTNQPQHF
CDR3nt: TGTGCCAGCAGTGCCCGTACAGGAACAAATCAGCCCCAGCATTTT
d_gene: .
abundance: .
j_gene: TRBJ1-5
v_gene: TRBV2

CDR3aa: CASSQVETKSYEQYF
CDR3nt: TGCGCCAGCAGCCAAGTCGAGACAAAGTCCTACGAGCAGTACTTC
d_gene: .
abundance: .
j_gene: TRBJ2-7
v_gene: TRBV4-1

CDR3aa: CSVADGNQETQYF
CDR3nt: TGCAGCGTGGCCGACGGTAACCAAGAGACCCAGTACTTC
d_gene: .
abundance: .
j_gene: TRBJ2-5
v_gene: TRBV29-1

CDR3aa: CAIRARDPNQPQHF
CDR3nt: TGTGCCATCAGGGCCCGGGATCCCAATCAGCCCCAGCATTTT
d_gene: .
abundance: .
j_gene: TRBJ1-5
v_gene: TRBV10-3

CDR3aa: CASSLGERGYTF
CDR3nt: TGTGCCAGCAGTTTGGGAGAGCGAGGCTACACCTTC
d_gene: .
abundance: .
j_gene: TRBJ1-2
v_gene: TRBV12-3/TRBV12-4

CDR3aa: CAIRDRDRGSSYEQYF
CDR3nt: TGTGCCATCAGAGACCGGGACAGGGGGAGCTCCTACGAGCAGTACTTC
d_gene: TRBD1
abundance: .
j_gene: TRBJ2-7
v_gene: TRBV10-3

CDR3aa: CASIPRGLVGNTEAFF
CDR3nt: TGTGCCAGCATACCCCGGGGGTTGGTAGGAAACACTGAAGCTTTCTTT
d_gene: .
abundance: .
j_gene: TRBJ1-1
v_gene: TRBV28

CDR3aa: CASSQVGGVSYEQYF
CDR3nt: TGTGCCAGCAGCCAAGTTGGAGGCGTCTCCTACGAGCAGTACTTC
d_gene: .
abundance: .
j_gene: TRBJ2-7
v_gene: TRBV14

CDR3aa: CASSLDSPQTRRNEQFF
CDR3nt: TGCGCCAGCAGCTTGGATAGTCCACAAACCCGAAGGAATGAGCAGTTCTTC
d_gene: .
abundance: .
j_gene: TRBJ2-1
v_gene: TRBV5-1

CDR3aa: CSGGPADNEQFF
CDR3nt: TGCAGCGGCGGACCGGCGGACAATGAGCAGTTCTTC
d_gene: .
abundance: .
j_gene: TRBJ2-1
v_gene: TRBV29-1

CDR3aa: CSATNYGYTF
CDR3nt: TGCAGTGCCACTAACTACGGCTACACCTTC
d_gene: .
abundance: .
j_gene: TRBJ1-2
v_gene: TRBV20-1

CDR3aa: CSVEGGGEETQYF
CDR3nt: TGCAGCGTTGAAGGCGGGGGAGAAGAGACCCAGTACTTC
d_gene: TRBD2
abundance: once
j_gene: TRBJ2-5
v_gene: TRBV29-1

CDR3aa: CASSQAGAGGGEQYF
CDR3nt: TGCGCCAGCAGCCAAGCAGGGGCAGGGGGTGGCGAGCAGTACTTC
d_gene: TRBD1
abundance: .
j_gene: TRBJ2-7
v_gene: TRBV4-1